The 5 T cell receptor beta chains listed next were all sequenced from one sample in a study of blood T cell repertoires in COVID-19. This table comes from immunoSEQ multiplex PCR, and its TCRdb copy is limited to in-frame clones, with some not included. This sample has over 250,000 clones, with 80% to 90% found just once. What was sequenced was peripheral blood. Receptors originate from a woman aged 70 to 79 with acute or convalescent COVID-19.

The gene calls are TRBV12-3 or TRBV12-4 and TRBJ1-2, with D possibly being TRBD1 (6 bases). The CDR3 contains 13 residues. The V end lost 6 bases, the J end lost 6 bases, and 14 bases lay between the germline ends. The chain's CDR3 is CASRLARGDGYTF. In DNA form, the CDR3 reads TGTGCCAGCAGACTTGCCAGGGGCGATGGCTACACCTTC.

The V call is TRBV7-9, the J call TRBJ2-7; D is possibly TRBD1 (6 bases). Germline V gene sequence: CDR1 SEHNR, CDR2 FQNEAQ (reference sequence). V gave up 1 base and J gave up 0 bases, with 7 bases separating them. This CDR3 has 14 amino acids. The CDR3 DNA follows: TGTGCCAGCAGCTTAGAAGGGGGCTCCTACGAGCAGTACTTC. Its translation is CASSLEGGSYEQYF. The variable domain in full, with the rest retrieved from reference TRBV7-9 and TRBJ2-7, is DTGVSQNPRHKITKRGQNVTFRCDPISEHNRLYWYRQTLGQGPEFLTYFQNEAQLEKSRLLSDRFSAERPKGSFSTLEIQRTEQGDSAMYLCASSLEGGSYEQYFGPGTRLTVT.

As regards this clone: Different DNA sequences within this sample yield the same CDR3. This sequence joins TRBV10-3 and TRBJ1-1; D possibly corresponds to TRBD1 (5 bases). Germline CDR1 is ENHRY and CDR2 is SYGVKD. Trimming left V 9 bases short and J 3 bases short, with 14 bases between. This CDR3 is built from 13 residues. The CDR3 nucleotides read TGTGCCATAACCGGGGGGTCTGACACTGAAGCTTTCTTT. Amino acids: CAITGGSDTEAFF.

This clone has more than one count but fewer than ten. This chain links TRBV10-1 with TRBJ1-5, with 8 bases that match TRBD1. CDR1 and CDR2 from the germline V gene are WNHNN and SYGVQD (reference sequence). The CDR3 extends over 23 amino acids. Germline trimming cut 7 bases from V and 2 bases from J; bases unmatched to any gene: 31. CDR3 region: CASIKTDCPGQVIFLCGNQPQHF. CDR3 DNA sequence: TGCGCCAGCATAAAAACTGATTGCCCGGGACAGGTAATATTTCTCTGCGGCAATCAGCCCCAGCATTTT.

The rearrangement joins TRBV20-1 to TRBJ1-2; no clear D gene. Trimming took 6 bases from V and 11 from J, leaving 13 bases between them. The CDR3 length is 10 residues. The germline V gene encodes CDR1 DFQATT and CDR2 SNEGSKA (reference sequence). This chain's CDR3 is CSAGSAGYTF. CDR3 DNA: TGCAGTGCCGGGTCTGCCGGGTACACCTTC.